These 30 T cell receptor beta chains were sequenced from one sample in a study of neurological immune-mediated disorders. TCRdb independently ran MiXCR on the 5' RACE reads; one entry per CDR3 protein. The table shows tens of thousands of distinct CDR3 sequences, with under 11% occurring only once. The sample comprised PBMCs. The receptors were gathered from a woman aged 55-75 years with HTLV-1-associated myelopathy (HAM/TSP).

The genes are TRBV11-3 and TRBJ2-2; 8 nucleotides match TRBD1. The germline gives CDR1 SGHNT, CDR2 YENEEA. The CDR3 has 15 amino acids. J lost 5 bases, V lost 5 bases, and 7 bases had no gene match. This CDR3 reads CASSPGQEETGELFF. The CDR3 DNA reads TGTGCCAGCAGCCCGGGACAGGAGGAGACCGGGGAGCTGTTTTTT.

This clonotype was counted many times. The V gene is TRBV10-3, the J gene TRBJ1-6, with D hard to call. V was clipped by 3 bases and J by 7 bases, with 10 bases between them. Germline V gene data show CDR1 as ENHRY and CDR2 as SYGVKD. The CDR3 runs 14 residues. The CDR3 region is CAISEVLTNSPLHF. The CDR3 DNA is TGTGCCATCAGTGAAGTACTTACGAATTCACCCCTCCACTTT.

This clonotype was counted many times. V and J are TRBV20-1 and TRBJ2-1, with D maybe TRBD2 (5 bases). CDR1 DFQATT and CDR2 SNEGSKA come from the germline V gene (reference sequence). The CDR3 spans 12 residues. V was shortened by 3 bases and J by 7 bases, with 10 bases between the two germline ends. The CDR3 is CSARMRVNEQFF. The CDR3 DNA sequence: TGCAGTGCTAGGATGCGGGTAAATGAGCAGTTCTTC.

This clonotype was seen ten or more times. The V and J genes are TRBV6-5 and TRBJ2-7, with D possibly being TRBD1 (7 bases). This CDR3 has 14 residues. The germline CDR1 and CDR2 sequences are MNHEY and SVGAGI. Trimming took off 6 bases at V and 3 bases at J, with 15 bases between the two ends. The CDR3 DNA follows: TGTGCCAGCAGCCCCAGGGGGGACAACTACGAGCAGTACTTC. Translation gives CASSPRGDNYEQYF.

This clonotype was counted many times. The chain carries TRBV3-1 and TRBJ2-1, with 7 bases aligning to TRBD1. There are 14 residues in the CDR3. CDR1 is LGHDT and CDR2 is YNNKEL in the germline V gene (reference sequence). V lost 4 bases to trimming and J lost 8 bases; unmatched junction nucleotides: 8. The CDR3 here is CASSRQGVPDEQFF. CDR3 in DNA: TGTGCCAGCAGCCGACAGGGAGTTCCAGATGAGCAGTTCTTC.

This clonotype is deemed medium-sized. This rearrangement joins TRBV7-9 to TRBJ1-3; a weak D match, TRBD1 (5 bases). The CDR3 runs to 13 residues. In germline, CDR1 is SEHNR, CDR2 FQNEAQ (reference sequence). V lost 4 bases and J 2 bases, leaving 6 bases between the germline ends. The CDR3 reads CASSSTAGNTIYF. CDR3 bases: TGTGCCAGCAGCTCGACAGCTGGAAACACCATATATTTT.

This clonotype occurred many times. The chain uses TRBV18 and TRBJ2-7; no reliable D call. This CDR3 has 12 amino acids. Per the germline V gene, CDR1 is KGHSH and CDR2 is LQKENI. The V end was cut by 3 bases, the J end by 3 bases, with 6 bases between. The CDR3 nucleotides are TGTGCCAGCTCACCGGACGGCTACGAGCAGTACTTC. This codes for CASSPDGYEQYF.

This clonotype was counted at least ten times. The V gene is TRBV5-5, the J gene TRBJ2-3, with TRBD1 matching over 7 bases. Trimming cost V 4 bases and J 6 bases; bases outside gene matches: 5. There are 13 residues in the CDR3. Germline CDR1 reads SGHKS; CDR2 reads YYEKEE (reference sequence). The CDR3: CASSLDREDTQYF. CDR3 sequence (DNA): TGTGCCAGCAGCCTAGACAGGGAGGATACGCAGTATTTT.

This clonotype was counted ten times or more. CDR3 bases: TGTGCCAGCAGCCAATCGGAAGGACAGGGAACTAACTATGGCTACACCTTC. The encoded protein is CASSQSEGQGTNYGYTF. This chain connects TRBV16 to TRBJ1-2; TRBD1 agrees at 8 bases. Per the germline V gene, CDR1 is KGHSY and CDR2 is FQNENV. Trimming at V came to 0 bases and at J to 0 bases, leaving 6 bases not matched to a gene. This CDR3 spans 17 amino acids.

Of note for this clonotype: A much bigger clone sits one base away, suggesting this may be a read error. The chain joins TRBV20-1 to TRBJ1-1; D is unresolved. V was pared by 0 bases and J by 5 bases, with 10 bases between. CDR3 length: 13 residues. Per germline, CDR1 DFQATT and CDR2 SNEGSKA (reference sequence). The CDR3 DNA reads as TGCAGTGCTAGAGATATAGGAGGAACTGAAGCTTTCTTT. Protein sequence: CSARDIGGTEAFF.

There are many counts of this clonotype. This chain links TRBV4-1 with TRBJ1-1; D ambiguous. V was clipped by 3 bases and J by 4 bases, with 18 bases between them. The germline V gene encodes CDR1 MGHRA and CDR2 YSYEKL. This CDR3 comprises 16 residues. The CDR3 region is CASSQFSSVPGTEAFF. In nucleotides, the CDR3 is TGCGCCAGCAGCCAGTTCTCCAGTGTCCCGGGCACTGAAGCTTTCTTT.

Ten or more counts support this clonotype. The J gene is TRBJ2-7, the V gene TRBV11-2; no definite D call. CDR1 SGHAT and CDR2 FQNNGV come from the germline V gene. The V gene lost 3 bases and the J gene lost 2 bases, with 11 bases spanning the gap. This CDR3 region has 14 residues. DNA of the CDR3: TGTGCCAGCAGCTTGATCGCCAAACCCTACGAGCAGTACTTC. Translating gives CASSLIAKPYEQYF.

Comment on this clonotype: A junction boundary mismatches the germline segment, possibly from a read error. The V call is TRBV20-1, the J call TRBJ2-1; perhaps TRBD1 as D (6 bases). Germline loops: CDR1 DFQATT, CDR2 SNEGSKA (reference sequence). The CDR3 runs 13 residues. For the CDR3, the DNA is TGCAGTGCTAGAGAACCCGCGGCAGGGGAGCAGTTATTC. It encodes CSAREPAAGEQLF.

This clonotype has ten or more counts. The rearrangement joins TRBV25-1 to TRBJ1-2; D may be TRBD1 (5 bases). Trimming took off 1 base at V and 8 bases at J, with 11 bases between the two ends. Germline V lookup: CDR1 MGHDK, CDR2 SYGVNS. The CDR3 runs to 13 residues. The CDR3 spells CASSESAGKGYTF. The CDR3 coding sequence is TGTGCCAGCAGTGAATCGGCAGGGAAGGGCTACACCTTC.

This clonotype was counted ten times or more. The J gene is TRBJ1-1, the V gene TRBV29-1; perhaps TRBD1 as D (5 bases). V gave up 5 bases and J gave up 3 bases, with 16 bases separating them. Germline V gives CDR1 SQVTM, CDR2 ANQGSEA. The CDR3 covers 14 residues. This CDR3 reads CSVQSGRRDTEAFF. For the CDR3, the DNA is TGCAGCGTTCAGTCGGGACGAAGGGACACTGAAGCTTTCTTT.

In its sample, this clonotype was seen many times. The J gene is TRBJ2-1, the V gene TRBV5-1, with 9 positions matching TRBD1. CDR3 size: 14 residues. The junction had 4 bases not matched to a gene; V was cut back by 5 bases and J by 4 bases. Germline loops: CDR1 SGHRS, CDR2 YFSETQ. CDR3 sequence: CASREGQGYNEQFF. As DNA, the CDR3 is TGCGCCAGCAGGGAGGGACAGGGTTACAATGAGCAGTTCTTC.

This clonotype has at least ten counts. The V call is TRBV30, the J call TRBJ1-2, with D perhaps matching TRBD1 (5 bases). The CDR3 consists of 16 residues. Germline CDR1 is GTSNPN and CDR2 is SVGIG (reference sequence). V gave up 4 bases and J gave up 4 bases, with 22 bases separating them. CDR3: CAWTSLYGAQSYGYTF. CDR3 coding DNA: TGTGCCTGGACATCTCTATATGGGGCGCAAAGCTATGGCTACACCTTC.

There are many counts of this clonotype. Written as DNA, the CDR3 is TGTGCCAGCAGCTTCTCAATGAACACTGAAGCTTTCTTT. It specifies CASSFSMNTEAFF. V usage is TRBV7-8 and J usage is TRBJ1-1; D not resolved. V dropped 3 bases and J dropped 0 bases, with 5 bases sitting between them. Germline V CDR1 and CDR2: SGHVS, FQNEAQ. The CDR3 extends over 13 amino acids.

This clonotype was counted at least ten times. The V call is TRBV13, the J call TRBJ2-3; 12 bases are shared with TRBD2. The length of the CDR3 is 16 residues. Trimming cost V 3 bases and J 4 bases; bases outside gene matches: 5. Germline CDR1 and CDR2: PRHDT and FYEKMQ (reference sequence). CDR3 in amino acids: CASSFPSGGAPDTQYF. Here the CDR3 DNA reads TGTGCCAGCAGCTTCCCTAGCGGGGGGGCCCCAGATACGCAGTATTTT.

This chain uses TRBV9 with TRBJ1-1, with TRBD1 matching over 10 bases. This CDR3 contains 15 residues. With V trimmed by 4 bases and J by 4 bases, 7 bases remained unmatched. CDR1 and CDR2 (germline): SGDLS, YYNGEE. The CDR3 DNA follows: TGTGCCAGCAGCATCTCCGGGACAGGGGCCACTGAAGCTTTCTTT. It translates to CASSISGTGATEAFF.

This clonotype was counted many times. This chain links TRBV20-1 with TRBJ1-1; D uncertain. Germline-derived CDR1 and CDR2 are DFQATT and SNEGSKA (reference sequence). V was cut by 3 bases and J by 1 base, with 12 bases left in between. The CDR3 has 14 amino acids. The CDR3 DNA is TGCAGTGCTAGTCAACTACGACCGAACACTGAAGCTTTCTTT. Translation gives CSASQLRPNTEAFF.

Comment on this clonotype: The germline gene is not matched at one end of the junction; a read error may be the cause. The rearrangement uses TRBV20-1 and TRBJ1-5; a weak D match, TRBD1 (6 bases). Germline CDR1 DFQATT, CDR2 SNEGSKA (reference sequence). The CDR3 covers 14 residues. CDR3 loop: CRSQTGLISQPQLF. CDR3 nucleotides: TGCAGATCTCAAACAGGGCTAATCTCTCAGCCCCAGCTTTTT.

Within the sample, this clonotype is medium-sized. The chain combines TRBV15 with TRBJ1-1; 9 bases agree with TRBD1. This CDR3 contains 15 residues. Trimming cost V 3 bases and J 3 bases; bases outside gene matches: 5. CDR1 is LNHNV and CDR2 is YYDKDF in the germline V gene (reference sequence). The CDR3 nucleotides read TGTGCCACCAGCAGTCGGGACAGGGCGGACACTGAAGCTTTCTTT. Translated: CATSSRDRADTEAFF.

The table lists this clonotype with many counts. The chain links TRBV7-2 to TRBJ1-2; 7 nucleotides agree with TRBD1. CDR1 and CDR2 (germline): SGHTA, FQGNSA. Trimming cost V 3 bases and J 2 bases; bases outside gene matches: 3. The CDR3 length is 14 residues. The CDR3 coding sequence is TGTGCCAGCAGCTTTGACAGGGCCAACTATGGCTACACCTTC. This translates into CASSFDRANYGYTF.

This clonotype appeared many times. The chain links TRBV7-8 to TRBJ1-6; 7 nucleotides match TRBD1. Germline V gives CDR1 SGHVS, CDR2 FQNEAQ. The CDR3 has 14 residues. The J segment lost 6 bases and the V segment lost 6 bases, leaving 5 bases of the junction unmatched. CDR3 loop: CASSTGTANSPLHF. CDR3 DNA: TGTGCCAGCAGTACCGGGACAGCTAATTCACCCCTCCACTTT.

This clonotype was observed at least ten times. DNA of the CDR3: TGTGCCAGCAGCTTATATACAGGGTCGAGAGGGCAAGAGACCCAGTACTTC. Protein product: CASSLYTGSRGQETQYF. The chain carries TRBV7-9 and TRBJ2-5, with a tentative D call TRBD1 (6 bases). Germline V gives CDR1 SEHNR, CDR2 FQNEAQ (reference sequence). CDR3 length equals 17 residues. V lost 2 bases to trimming and J lost 2 bases, with 18 bases between them.

In its sample, this clonotype was seen many times. This chain uses TRBV18 with TRBJ2-5, with D unresolved. Trimming left V 3 bases short and J 5 bases short, with 13 bases between. The CDR3 is 14 amino acids. Germline V lookup: CDR1 KGHSH, CDR2 LQKENI. CDR3 residues: CASSPLPRGETQYF. The CDR3 coding sequence is TGTGCCAGCTCACCTCTCCCCCGCGGTGAGACCCAGTACTTC. Based on the CDR3 plus reference TRBV18 and TRBJ2-5, the full variable domain is NAGVMQNPRHLVRRRGQEARLRCSPMKGHSHVYWYRQLPEEGLKFMVYLQKENIIDESGMPKERFSAEFPKEGPSILRIQQVVRGDSAAYFCASSPLPRGETQYFGPGTRLLVL.

There are many counts of this clonotype. The chain employs TRBV5-1 and TRBJ1-1; D unclear. This CDR3 is built from 12 residues. V lost 4 bases, J lost 3 bases, and 7 bases lay in between. Germline V CDR1 and CDR2: SGHRS, YFSETQ. CDR3 nucleotide sequence: TGCGCCAGCAGCCCGGGAGACACTGAAGCTTTCTTT. It encodes CASSPGDTEAFF.

To note about this clonotype: The limits of the CDR3 on the DNA are not certain, so only TCRdb's listed CDR3 is given. The chain joins TRBV7-2 to TRBJ1-4; the table assigns TRBD1, which was not confirmed against the DNA. The length of the CDR3 is 15 amino acids, counting both ends. The germline V gene has CDR1 SGHTA and CDR2 FQGNSA. CDR3: CAISLFAGGNEKLIF.

This clonotype occurred many times. The chain combines TRBV10-3 with TRBJ1-4, with no clear D. The ends were cut back, 8 bases at V and 2 bases at J, with 9 bases in the middle. This CDR3 comprises 13 residues. Germline CDR1 ENHRY, CDR2 SYGVKD. This CDR3 reads CAIAESTNEKLFF. CDR3 in DNA: TGTGCCATCGCCGAGTCTACTAATGAAAAACTGTTTTTT.